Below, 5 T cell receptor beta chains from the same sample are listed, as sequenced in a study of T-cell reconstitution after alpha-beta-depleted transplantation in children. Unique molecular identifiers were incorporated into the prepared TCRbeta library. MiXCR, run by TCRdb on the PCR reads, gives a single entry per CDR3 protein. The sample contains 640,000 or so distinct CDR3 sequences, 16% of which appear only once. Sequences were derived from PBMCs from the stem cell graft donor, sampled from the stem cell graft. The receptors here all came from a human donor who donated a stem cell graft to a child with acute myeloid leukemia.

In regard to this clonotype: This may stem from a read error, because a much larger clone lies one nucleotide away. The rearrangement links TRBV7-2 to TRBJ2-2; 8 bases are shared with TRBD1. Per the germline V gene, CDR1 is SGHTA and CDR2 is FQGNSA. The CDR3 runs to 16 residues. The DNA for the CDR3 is TGTGCCAGCAGTCTTAACGCAGGGGGCGCAGACGGGAAGCTGTTTTTT. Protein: CASSLNAGGADGKLFF.

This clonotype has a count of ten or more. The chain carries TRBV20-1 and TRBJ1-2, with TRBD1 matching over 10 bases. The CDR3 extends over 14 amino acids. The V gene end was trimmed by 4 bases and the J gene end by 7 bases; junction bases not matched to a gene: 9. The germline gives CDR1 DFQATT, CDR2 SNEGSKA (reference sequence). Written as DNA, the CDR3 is TGCAGTGCTAAGGACAGGGGGAATTCTGGTGGCTACACCTTC. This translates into CSAKDRGNSGGYTF.

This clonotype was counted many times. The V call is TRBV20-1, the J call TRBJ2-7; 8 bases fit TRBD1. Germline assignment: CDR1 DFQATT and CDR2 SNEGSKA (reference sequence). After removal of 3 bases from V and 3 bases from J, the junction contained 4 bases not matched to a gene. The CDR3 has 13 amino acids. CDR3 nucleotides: TGCAGTGCTAGTCCAGGGGGCAACTACGAGCAGTACGTC. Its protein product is CSASPGGNYEQYV.

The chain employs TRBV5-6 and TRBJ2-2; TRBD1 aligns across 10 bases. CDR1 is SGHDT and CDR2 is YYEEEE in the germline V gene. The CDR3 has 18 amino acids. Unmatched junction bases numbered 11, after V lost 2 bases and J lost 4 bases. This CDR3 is CASSFVTGGVISTGELFF. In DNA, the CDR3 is TGTGCCAGCAGCTTCGTGACAGGGGGCGTGATAAGCACCGGGGAGCTGTTTTTT.

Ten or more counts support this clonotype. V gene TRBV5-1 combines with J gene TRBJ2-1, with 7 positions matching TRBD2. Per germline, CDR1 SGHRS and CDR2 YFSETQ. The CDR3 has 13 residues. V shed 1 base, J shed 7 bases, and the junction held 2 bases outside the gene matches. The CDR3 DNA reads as TGCGCCAGCAGCTTGCCTAGCGGAAATGAGCAGTTCTTC. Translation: CASSLPSGNEQFF.